This is a list of T cell receptor beta chains from one sample in a study of control samples from healthy donors and cancer patients. Profiling relied on immunoSEQ multiplex PCR, and the TCRdb table lists in-frame clones only, not all of them. The data show about 140,000 clones, about 86% seen once. The sequenced sample consisted of blood. The receptors shown here come from a man between 18 and 35 years old in good health. Each CDR3 is given with its conserved first and last residue. A D gene is named only where the DNA matches it firmly. Rows give clone size only sometimes, using once, few, many, or a class for an expanded clone.

V	D	size	J	CDR3	DNA
TRBV28	-	-	TRBJ1-1	CASLGGKNTEAFF	TGTGCCAGCCTGGGGGGAAAAAACACTGAAGCTTTCTTT
TRBV24-1	TRBD2	once	TRBJ2-1	CATSDLAPGSGDEQFF	TGTGCCACCAGTGATTTAGCCCCGGGGAGCGGGGATGAGCAGTTCTTC
TRBV5-4	-	-	TRBJ1-2	CASRKQEGGYTF	TGTGCCAGCAGGAAACAGGAGGGGGGCTACACCTTC
TRBV5-4	TRBD2	-	TRBJ2-3	CASSASLSGGVGDTQYF	TGTGCCAGCAGCGCATCCCTTAGCGGGGGGGTTGGAGATACGCAGTATTTT
TRBV14	-	-	TRBJ1-1	CASSQGPGWTEAFF	TGTGCCAGCAGCCAAGGCCCAGGGTGGACTGAAGCTTTCTTT
TRBV2	-	-	TRBJ1-1	CASSPNRDGTEAFF	TGTGCCAGCAGTCCCAACAGGGATGGCACTGAAGCTTTCTTT
TRBV28	-	-	TRBJ1-1	CASRRGQTSNTEAFF	TGTGCCAGCAGGCGAGGACAGACCTCGAACACTGAAGCTTTCTTT
TRBV6-5	TRBD1	-	TRBJ1-2	CASRIGTGVGYTF	TGTGCCAGCCGAATAGGGACAGGGGTTGGCTACACCTTC
TRBV6-5	-	-	TRBJ1-2	CASSYQSVPNYGYTF	TGTGCCAGCAGTTACCAGTCGGTTCCTAACTATGGCTACACCTTC
TRBV7-9	TRBD1	many	TRBJ1-4	CASRHRQGNEKLFF	TGTGCCAGCAGGCACCGACAGGGGAATGAAAAACTGTTTTTT
TRBV5-6	-	-	TRBJ1-2	CASSSPRRLGPYGYTF	TGTGCCAGCAGCTCTCCCAGAAGATTGGGGCCCTATGGCTACACCTTC
TRBV3-1/TRBV3-2	-	few	TRBJ2-3	CASSQDDPAGTQYF	TGTGCCAGCAGCCAAGATGACCCAGCTGGTACGCAGTATTTT
TRBV19	TRBD1	few	TRBJ1-2	CASSISSGGYGYTF	TGTGCCAGTAGTATTTCGTCAGGGGGTTATGGCTACACCTTC
TRBV18	-	-	TRBJ1-1	CASSPLRDDTEAFF	TGTGCCAGCTCACCTCTACGGGATGACACTGAAGCTTTCTTT
TRBV28	TRBD1	-	TRBJ1-6	CASSSSGTGGYNSPLHF	TGTGCCAGCAGTTCCTCCGGGACAGGTGGCTATAATTCACCCCTCCACTTT
TRBV27	-	-	TRBJ2-2	CASSLSEGPRKGELFF	TGTGCCAGCAGTTTATCTGAGGGGCCGAGGAAAGGGGAGCTGTTTTTT
TRBV28	-	-	TRBJ2-5	CASSSPSGALQETQYF	TGTGCCAGCAGTTCTCCTTCGGGAGCACTTCAAGAGACCCAGTACTTC
TRBV9	-	-	TRBJ1-2	CASSDATDGYTF	TGTGCCAGCAGCGACGCGACGGATGGCTACACCTTC
TRBV19	-	once	TRBJ1-1	CASSPVSGTEAFF	TGTGCCAGTAGTCCAGTATCGGGTACTGAAGCTTTCTTT
TRBV11-3	-	-	TRBJ2-7	CASSLDPGRVPYEQYF	TGTGCCAGCAGCTTAGACCCCGGCAGGGTCCCCTACGAGCAGTACTTC
TRBV9	-	-	TRBJ1-6	CASSEGGRGSSPLHF	TGTGCCAGCAGCGAGGGGGGCAGGGGAAGCTCACCCCTCCACTTT
TRBV28	-	-	TRBJ1-1	CASSEQAAGTEAFF	TGTGCCAGCAGCGAACAGGCCGCAGGCACTGAAGCTTTCTTT
TRBV2	-	few	TRBJ1-4	CASSGDSKHNEKLFF	TGTGCCAGCAGTGGTGACAGTAAACATAATGAAAAACTGTTTTTT
TRBV6-5	TRBD1	-	TRBJ2-3	CAAQGAGDTQYF	TGTGCCGCGCAGGGGGCCGGAGATACGCAGTATTTT
TRBV19	-	-	TRBJ2-1	CASRSGTHYNEQFF	TGTGCCAGTAGATCCGGGACACATTACAATGAGCAGTTCTTC
TRBV6-5	TRBD1	-	TRBJ2-5	CASSSMTGGSETQYF	TGTGCCAGCAGTTCTATGACAGGGGGCTCGGAGACCCAGTACTTC
TRBV30	TRBD1	-	TRBJ1-6	CAWSPDRRSENSPLHF	TGTGCCTGGAGCCCGGACAGGAGGTCGGAAAATTCACCCCTCCACTTT
TRBV7-2	TRBD1	-	TRBJ2-7	CASSLRGGQGYEQYF	TGTGCCAGCAGCTTAAGGGGGGGACAGGGCTACGAGCAGTACTTC
TRBV20-1	TRBD2	-	TRBJ2-1	CSASTLAGGLYNEQFF	TGCAGTGCTAGTACGCTAGCGGGGGGCCTTTACAATGAGCAGTTCTTC
TRBV7-9	-	-	TRBJ1-1	CASSLLRTYTEAFF	TGTGCCAGCAGCTTACTACGGACGTACACTGAAGCTTTCTTT
TRBV3-1/TRBV3-2	-	once	TRBJ1-2	CASRLLGRYGYTF	TGTGCCAGCAGACTATTAGGGAGATATGGCTACACCTTC